Listed here are 11 T cell receptor beta chains from one sample, sequenced in a study of post-analysis software for immune sequencing data. Unique molecular identifiers were carried by the TCR beta cDNA libraries. TCRdb re-analysed the PCR reads in MiXCR, keeping a single row per CDR3 protein. The sample records some 700,000 distinct CDR3 sequences, 59% being singletons. Notes on the study in general: Five or six TRBV segments, TRBV5-6, TRBV5-1 and TRBV20-1 among them, were found more frequent in patients than controls.

The antigens these receptors bind are not known. Material: blood. Receptor source: a girl aged 2 to 9 with multiple sclerosis.

The chain employs TRBV11-2 and TRBJ2-5; D possibly corresponds to TRBD2 (5 bases). Germline loops: CDR1 SGHAT, CDR2 FQNNGV. The CDR3 length is 14 residues. Trimming pared 0 bases from V and 11 bases from J, leaving 16 bases between. The CDR3 protein is CASSLDPRVGAQYF. The CDR3 nucleotides read TGTGCCAGCAGCTTAGATCCGCGGGTGGGTGCGCAGTACTTC. The whole variable domain, remainder taken from reference TRBV11-2 and TRBJ2-5, is EAGVAQSPRYKIIEKRQSVAFWCNPISGHATLYWYQQILGQGPKLLIQFQNNGVVDDSQLPKDRFSAERLKGVDSTLKIQPAKLEDSAVYLCASSLDPRVGAQYFGPGTRLLVL.

This clonotype was recorded a few times. The gene calls are TRBV20-1 and TRBJ2-3, with 8 bases fitting TRBD1. The CDR3 runs to 15 residues. CDR1 is DFQATT and CDR2 is SNEGSKA in the germline V gene (reference sequence). V dropped 3 bases and J dropped 5; count of bases not matched to a gene: 10. The CDR3 DNA is TGCAGTGCTAGCGGCGCCAGGGGGCTAGGAGATACGCAGTATTTT. Translation: CSASGARGLGDTQYF.

This clonotype has only a few counts. The CDR3 DNA is TGTGCCAGCAGCTCAGGGGCTAGCGGGAGACCCTACGAGCAGTACTTC. Translated: CASSSGASGRPYEQYF. V usage is TRBV7-3 and J usage is TRBJ2-7; 10 bases line up with TRBD2. CDR1 SGHTA and CDR2 FQGTGA come from the germline V gene. This CDR3 is 16 amino acids long. With 4 bases clipped from V and 2 bases from J, the junction kept 8 bases outside the gene matches.

The chain combines TRBV9 with TRBJ1-1, with 7 nucleotides matching TRBD1. Germline V gives CDR1 SGDLS, CDR2 YYNGEE. This CDR3 has 15 residues. The trim removed 2 bases at V and 3 bases at J, leaving 7 bases unmatched. The chain's CDR3 is CASSVTGVRDTEAFF. The CDR3 DNA follows: TGTGCCAGCAGCGTCACAGGGGTGAGGGACACTGAAGCTTTCTTT. Looking up the rest from reference TRBV9 and TRBJ1-1 gives the full variable domain: DSGVTQTPKHLITATGQRVTLRCSPRSGDLSVYWYQQSLDQGLQFLIQYYNGEERAKGNILERFSAQQFPDLHSELNLSSLELGDSALYFCASSVTGVRDTEAFFGQGTRLTVV.

A remark on this clonotype: One end of the junction varies from germline; a read error may be responsible. The chain combines TRBV9 with TRBJ2-7; TRBD2 aligns across 10 bases. The length of the CDR3 is 15 residues. Germline CDR1 and CDR2: SGDLS and YYNGEE. The CDR3 spells CASSPRLAGNYDQYF. The CDR3, as DNA: TGTGCCAGCAGCCCTAGACTAGCGGGCAACTACGATCAGTACTTC.

The rearrangement links TRBV7-9 to TRBJ2-3; perhaps TRBD1 as D (6 bases). The length of the CDR3 is 15 residues. V was shortened by 5 bases and J by 0 bases, with 12 bases between the two germline ends. Germline CDR1 reads SEHNR; CDR2 reads FQNEAQ (reference sequence). CDR3 coding DNA: TGTGCCAGCAGCCCGCCGGGACAAAGCACAGATACGCAGTATTTT. It specifies CASSPPGQSTDTQYF.

There are a few counts of this clonotype. The chain has TRBV5-6 and TRBJ2-3, with TRBD2 matching 7 bases. Germline trimming cut 3 bases from V and 4 bases from J; bases unmatched to any gene: 14. The CDR3 spans 17 residues. The germline CDR1 and CDR2 sequences are SGHDT and YYEEEE. The CDR3 loop is CASSSILDGRNADTQYF. CDR3 DNA: TGTGCCAGCAGCTCCATTTTGGACGGGAGGAACGCAGATACGCAGTATTTT.

This chain uses TRBV20-1 with TRBJ2-5; TRBD2 is a possible D gene (6 bases). Germline values: CDR1 DFQATT, CDR2 SNEGSKA (reference sequence). The CDR3 is 15 residues long. This chain's CDR3 is CSGSLPGLGKETQYF. The DNA of the CDR3 is TGCAGCGGTTCCTTGCCGGGACTGGGGAAAGAGACCCAGTACTTC.

The rearrangement links TRBV15 to TRBJ1-6; D unresolved. The V and J ends lost 1 base and 0 bases respectively, with 10 bases between them. The CDR3 contains 17 residues. Germline V CDR1 and CDR2: LNHNV, YYDKDF (reference sequence). The CDR3 sequence: CATSRVAGSSYNSPLHF. As DNA, the CDR3 is TGTGCCACCAGCAGAGTGGCGGGGAGCTCCTATAATTCACCCCTCCACTTT.

This chain connects TRBV18 to TRBJ2-3; D remains unclear. Germline CDR1 KGHSH, CDR2 LQKENI. The CDR3 totals 13 residues. Trimming took 3 bases from V and 4 from J, leaving 8 bases between them. For the CDR3, the DNA is TGTGCCAGCTCACCTGTAGACGCAGATACGCAGTATTTT. As protein: CASSPVDADTQYF.

V and J are TRBV29-1 and TRBJ1-2; the D is unclear. Trimming removed 6 bases from V and 0 bases from J, with 11 bases in between. Germline values: CDR1 SQVTM, CDR2 ANQGSEA. CDR3 length equals 13 residues. The CDR3 DNA is TGCAGCGTCAAACAAGCAACTAACTATGGCTACACCTTC. Its translation is CSVKQATNYGYTF.